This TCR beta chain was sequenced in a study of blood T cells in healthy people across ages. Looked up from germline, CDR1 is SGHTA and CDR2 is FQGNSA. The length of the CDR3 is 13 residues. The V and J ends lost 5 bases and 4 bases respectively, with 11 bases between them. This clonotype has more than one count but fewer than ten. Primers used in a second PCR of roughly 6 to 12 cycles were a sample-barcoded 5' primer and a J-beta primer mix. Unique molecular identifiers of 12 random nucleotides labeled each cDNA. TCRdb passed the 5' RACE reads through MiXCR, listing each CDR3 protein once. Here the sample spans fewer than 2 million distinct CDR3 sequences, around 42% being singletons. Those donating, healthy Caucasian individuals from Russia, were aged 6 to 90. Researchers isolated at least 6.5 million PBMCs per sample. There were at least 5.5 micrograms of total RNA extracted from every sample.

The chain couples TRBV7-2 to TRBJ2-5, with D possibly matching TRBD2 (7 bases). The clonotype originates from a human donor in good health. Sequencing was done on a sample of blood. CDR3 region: CASSKGGGETQYF. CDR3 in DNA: TGTGCCAGCAGCAAAGGGGGGGGAGAGACCCAGTACTTC.